This T cell receptor (beta chain) is from a study of STAT5B mutations in CD4+ large granular lymphocyte leukemia (dated by TCRdb to 2022 to 2024). About the study as a whole: Among healthy controls, the CDR3 'QG' motif was associated with a particular HLA allele. The purity of purified fractions was confirmed by flow cytometry on FACSCanto II or FACSVerse to exceed 95% among lymphocytes. TCRbeta repertoires of CD4+ T-cell large granular lymphocyte leukemia patients were compared with those of healthy blood donors.

Healthy controls were fewer than 40 blood donors whose buffy coats came from the Finnish Red Cross blood service. All TCR-sequenced material derived from peripheral blood: patient blood samples and healthy donor buffy coats. Peripheral blood mononuclear cells were isolated by Ficoll-Hypaque gradient centrifugation. CD4+ cells were magnetically purified from the buffy coats of healthy controls. Genomic DNA was extracted with the Gentra Puregene Cell and Tissue kit and quantified on a Qubit 2.0 fluorometer. TCRbeta rearrangements were sequenced from genomic DNA using the immunoSEQ assay at survey resolution. As for the authors' bioinformatics: A lowest detectable productive clonotype frequency of 2.59 x 10-5 was observed in the TCR sequencing data. Only productive TCRbeta rearrangements, meaning sequences that were complete and in-frame, were kept for the analyses. The clonality of each sample was calculated as Simpson clonality in the immunoSEQ Analyzer version 3.0. Clones were grouped by frequency into very rare, small, medium, large (1-20%) or hyperexpanded (>20%) categories. Generation probabilities were estimated with OLGA 1.2.3, V-gene circos plots were generated with VDJtools, specificities were searched for in VDJdb, and CDR3 motifs were identified with GLIPH. In TCRdb, the immuneACCESS table is reduced to in-frame sequences with V and J assigned. These tables do not hold every clone; where another copy was compared, an unresolved V gene accounts for under half, and the others remain unexplained. That table gives V, J and clone size, and the DNA gave D and trimming. In all, the sample holds about 34,000 clones, and over 60% of those were seen once. 7.1% of the sample belongs to the ten largest clones.

Reading from cysteine to phenylalanine, the CDR3 counts 16 amino acids. The entry retains the CDR3 DNA only, 48 bases that are in frame from base 1. CDR1 SGHKS and CDR2 YYEKEE were looked up in the germline V gene (reference sequence). V gives up 0 bases and J gives up 4 bases, and the segment between their germline ends measures 17 bases. General findings and caveats noted by the study authors: Compared with healthy CD4+ repertoires, CD4-sorted patient repertoires appeared more clonal, and this difference remained even after the putative leukemic clones were removed. Enrichment of TRBV06-family usage was observed among the top patient clones (8/27) relative to healthy controls (2/35). The data were not HLA-matched, and the relatively small sample size could explain the higher clonality seen in CD4+ compared with CD8+ T-LGLL. Each patient's main leukemic clonotypes were private, but approximately 23% of these clonotypes showed up at low frequency in the non-leukemic repertoires of other patients.

About this clone: Its recognized antigen is unknown. No base quality values were provided; no much bigger clone lies one nucleotide off.

The sequenced sample consisted of CD4+ T cells from blood buffy coats. The receptor comes from a human donor in good health. The V gene is TRBV5-5 and the J gene is TRBJ2-7; TRBD2 could be the D gene, as 5 bases match. The DNA sequence is TGTGCCAGCAGCTTGGTTCGATTGAGGGCAGAATACGAGCAGTACTTC. This yields the protein CASSLVRLRAEYEQYF.